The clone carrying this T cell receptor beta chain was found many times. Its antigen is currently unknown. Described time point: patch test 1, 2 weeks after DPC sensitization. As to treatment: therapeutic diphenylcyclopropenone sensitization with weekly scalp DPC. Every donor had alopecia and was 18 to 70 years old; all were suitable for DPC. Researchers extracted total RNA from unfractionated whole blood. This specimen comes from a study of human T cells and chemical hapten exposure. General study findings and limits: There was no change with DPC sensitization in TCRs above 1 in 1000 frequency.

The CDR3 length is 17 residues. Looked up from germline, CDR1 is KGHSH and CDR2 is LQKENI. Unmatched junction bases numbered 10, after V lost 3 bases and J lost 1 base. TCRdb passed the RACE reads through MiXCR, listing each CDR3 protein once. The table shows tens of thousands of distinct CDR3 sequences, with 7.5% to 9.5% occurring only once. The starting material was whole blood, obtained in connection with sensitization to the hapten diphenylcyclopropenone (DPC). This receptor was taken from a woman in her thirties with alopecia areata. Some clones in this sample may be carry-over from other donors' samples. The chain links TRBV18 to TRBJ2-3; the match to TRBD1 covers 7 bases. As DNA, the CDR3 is TGTGCCAGCTCACCGGCCCCGACAGGGCGAGGCACAGATACGCAGTATTTT. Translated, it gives CASSPAPTGRGTDTQYF.